Below, 27 T cell receptor beta chains from the same sample are listed, as sequenced in a study of blood T cell repertoires in COVID-19. Sequencing used immunoSEQ multiplex PCR; TCRdb keeps in-frame clones, though not all of them. The sample contains around 72,000 clones, roughly 82% of which appear only once. Sequenced: peripheral blood. These TCRs come from a human donor in a cohort sampled during active COVID-19.

The chain is built from TRBV18 and TRBJ1-1; TRBD1 matches 8 bases. V was pared by 5 bases and J by 3 bases, with 2 bases of the junction left unmatched. Germline V lookup: CDR1 KGHSH, CDR2 LQKENI. The CDR3 is 13 residues long. The CDR3 nucleotides are TGTGCCAGCTCATCGACAGGGGACACTGAAGCTTTCTTT. It codes for CASSSTGDTEAFF.

The V gene is TRBV2, the J gene TRBJ2-7; D unresolved. The CDR3 sequence is 12 residues long. Germline V gives CDR1 SNHLY, CDR2 FYNNEI. Deletions cut 8 bases from V and 5 bases from J, with 13 bases between. The CDR3 is CASGRSIDEQYF. CDR3 DNA sequence: TGTGCCAGCGGAAGGAGCATCGACGAGCAGTACTTC.

The V gene is TRBV5-1, the J gene TRBJ1-1, with D tentatively TRBD1 (6 bases). Germline CDR1 reads SGHRS; CDR2 reads YFSETQ. This CDR3 spans 14 amino acids. Trimming stripped 1 base from V and 0 bases from J, with 7 bases between. The CDR3 sequence is CASSLTGLNTEAFF. The CDR3 nucleotides are TGCGCCAGCAGCTTGACAGGGTTGAACACTGAAGCTTTCTTT.

The chain couples TRBV5-6 to TRBJ2-7; 9 bases fit TRBD1. Germline V gene data show CDR1 as SGHDT and CDR2 as YYEEEE. This CDR3 has 15 amino acids. The trim removed 1 base at V and 9 bases at J, leaving 11 bases unmatched. The CDR3 nucleotides are TGTGCCAGCAGCTTGTTTCAGGACAGGGGAGGCGGGCAGTACTTC. Translating it yields CASSLFQDRGGGQYF. The full variable domain, with the rest looked up from reference TRBV5-6 and TRBJ2-7, is DAGVTQSPTHLIKTRGQQVTLRCSPKSGHDTVSWYQQALGQGPQFIFQYYEEEERQRGNFPDRFSGHQFPNYSSELNVNALLLGDSALYLCASSLFQDRGGGQYFGPGTRLTVT.

This clone was seen just once. The genes are TRBV5-1 and TRBJ1-1; D might be TRBD1 (5 bases). V lost 4 bases and J 3 bases, leaving 19 bases between the germline ends. The CDR3 loop spans 16 amino acids. Looked up from germline, CDR1 is SGHRS and CDR2 is YFSETQ. The DNA of the CDR3 is TGCGCCAGCAGCCCGAATGGGGGGGTAGGGGACACTGAAGCTTTCTTT. Translation gives CASSPNGGVGDTEAFF.

The rearrangement joins TRBV5-8 to TRBJ2-1; 8 bases line up with TRBD2. Germline V gene sequence: CDR1 SGHTS, CDR2 YDEGEE. The trim removed 1 base at V and 4 bases at J, leaving 4 bases unmatched. This CDR3 comprises 15 residues. DNA of the CDR3: TGTGCCAGCAGCTTGCGCGGGGGGATTTACAATGAGCAGTTCTTC. Its translation is CASSLRGGIYNEQFF.

This chain uses TRBV10-3 with TRBJ2-7; a possible D gene is TRBD1 (8 bases). CDR1 and CDR2 from the germline V gene are ENHRY and SYGVKD. V was clipped by 0 bases and J by 2 bases, with 20 bases between them. The CDR3 covers 18 residues. CDR3: CAISESYLRTGRAYEQYF. The CDR3, as DNA: TGTGCCATCAGTGAGTCGTATCTTAGGACAGGGAGGGCCTACGAGCAGTACTTC.

Only a few counts were recorded for this clone. The chain is built from TRBV3-1 (or the pseudogene TRBV3-2) and TRBJ1-5; the D gene is possibly TRBD1 (6 bases). V lost 1 base, J lost 7 bases, and 11 bases lay in between. The CDR3 sequence is 14 residues long. Per germline, CDR1 LGHDT and CDR2 YNNKEL (reference sequence). The DNA for the CDR3 is TGTGCCAGCAGCCAAGGGGGGGGCGGCCAGCCCCAGCATTTT. Translated, it gives CASSQGGGGQPQHF.

The chain's CDR3 is CASSLSGTQGYNEQFF. CDR3 bases: TGTGCCAGCAGCTTGAGCGGGACCCAGGGCTACAATGAGCAGTTCTTC. This chain connects TRBV5-4 to TRBJ2-1; TRBD2 matches 7 bases. The CDR3 is 16 amino acids. Germline CDR1 and CDR2: SGHNT and YYREEE (reference sequence). Unmatched junction bases numbered 7, after V lost 1 base and J lost 3 bases. The full variable domain, with the rest looked up from reference TRBV5-4 and TRBJ2-1, is ETGVTQSPTHLIKTRGQQVTLRCSSQSGHNTVSWYQQALGQGPQFIFQYYREEENGRGNFPPRFSGLQFPNYSSELNVNALELDDSALYLCASSLSGTQGYNEQFFGPGTRLTVL.

The chain is built from TRBV5-4 and TRBJ1-2, with D tentatively TRBD1 (5 bases). CDR1 is SGHNT, CDR2 YYREEE, per germline (reference sequence). CDR3 size: 17 residues. V was cut by 2 bases and J by 6 bases, with 23 bases left in between. CDR3 residues: CASSFSPEGWGSNGYTF. DNA for the CDR3: TGTGCCAGCAGCTTTTCCCCGGAGGGGTGGGGGAGTAATGGCTACACCTTC.

The chain couples TRBV30 to TRBJ1-3; D remains ambiguous. V was cut by 0 bases and J by 3 bases, with 6 bases left in between. The CDR3 spans 13 residues. The germline gives CDR1 GTSNPN, CDR2 SVGIG (reference sequence). CDR3 sequence: CAWSVRGGNTIYF. The CDR3 bases are TGTGCCTGGAGTGTGCGCGGTGGAAACACCATATATTTT.

This chain connects TRBV9 to TRBJ1-2; no reliable D call. The CDR3 is 15 residues long. The germline V gene encodes CDR1 SGDLS and CDR2 YYNGEE. V was clipped by 2 bases and J by 4 bases, with 15 bases between them. Here the CDR3 DNA reads TGTGCCAGCAGCGTTTCAGATGGGCTGGCCTATGGCTACACCTTC. This gives the protein CASSVSDGLAYGYTF.

The rearrangement uses TRBV27 and TRBJ1-1, with a tentative D call TRBD1 (6 bases). The ends were cut back, 2 bases at V and 8 bases at J, with 6 bases in the middle. The V gene's germline CDR1 is MNHEY and CDR2 SMNVEV (reference sequence). The CDR3 length is 11 residues. The CDR3 sequence: CASSLGQEAFF. For the CDR3, the DNA is TGTGCCAGCAGTTTAGGACAGGAAGCTTTCTTT.

This clone showed up just once. V usage is TRBV3-1 (or the pseudogene TRBV3-2) and J usage is TRBJ1-4, with a tentative D call TRBD1 (6 bases). Per germline, CDR1 LGHDT and CDR2 YNNKEL (reference sequence). The CDR3 spans 16 residues. The ends were cut back, 3 bases at V and 7 bases at J, with 18 bases in the middle. CDR3: CASSQGYRVSPEKLFF. In DNA form, the CDR3 reads TGTGCCAGCAGCCAGGGTTACAGGGTGTCCCCTGAAAAACTGTTTTTT.

The chain combines TRBV5-6 with TRBJ2-3; the match to TRBD1 covers 10 bases. The CDR3 runs to 16 residues. Trimming took 3 bases from V and 4 from J; bases not matched to a gene: 8. Germline CDR1 reads SGHDT; CDR2 reads YYEEEE. This CDR3 reads CASSSSRDRGSDTQYF. CDR3 in DNA: TGTGCCAGCAGCTCGTCCCGGGACAGGGGATCAGATACGCAGTATTTT.

This clone has just one count. The rearrangement uses TRBV18 and TRBJ1-1; weak D call: TRBD1 (5 bases). Trimming left V 1 base short and J 1 base short, with 13 bases between. The CDR3 contains 16 residues. Per the germline V gene, CDR1 is KGHSH and CDR2 is LQKENI. For the CDR3, the DNA is TGTGCCAGCTCACCACAGTCGGGGGGTTGGAACACTGAAGCTTTCTTT. This sequence encodes CASSPQSGGWNTEAFF.

V usage is TRBV19 and J usage is TRBJ1-2; the D is unclear. V was clipped by 5 bases and J by 0 bases, with 10 bases between them. The CDR3 sequence is 14 residues long. The V gene's germline CDR1 is LNHDA and CDR2 SQIVND (reference sequence). CDR3 protein: CASSLKSTNYGYTF. The CDR3 DNA sequence: TGTGCCAGTAGTCTTAAATCTACTAACTATGGCTACACCTTC.

This clone was observed a few times. The chain has TRBV6-5 and TRBJ1-5; D perhaps matches TRBD1 (5 bases). V was trimmed by 8 bases and J by 2 bases, leaving 10 bases between them. The V gene's germline CDR1 is MNHEY and CDR2 SVGAGI. CDR3 length: 13 amino acids. Here the CDR3 DNA reads TGTGCCAGCCGGGGAGGGGGCAATCAGCCCCAGCATTTT. It is translated as CASRGGGNQPQHF.

CDR3 nucleotides: TGTGCCAGCAGCTCCACTAGCTCTGGGGCCAACGTCCTGACTTTC. Its translation is CASSSTSSGANVLTF. The chain is built from TRBV13 and TRBJ2-6; D may be TRBD2 (5 bases). This CDR3 is built from 15 residues. Trimming left V 4 bases short and J 0 bases short, with 7 bases between. Per the germline V gene, CDR1 is PRHDT and CDR2 is FYEKMQ (reference sequence).

The chain employs TRBV30 and TRBJ1-6; no firm D call. Germline values: CDR1 GTSNPN, CDR2 SVGIG (reference sequence). V was pared by 4 bases and J by 5 bases, with 6 bases between. This CDR3 spans 12 amino acids. The CDR3 coding sequence is TGTGCCTGGATACTGAATAATTCACCCCTCCACTTT. Translated, it gives CAWILNNSPLHF.

The chain joins TRBV6-5 to TRBJ2-7, with D possibly being TRBD1 (6 bases). Germline CDR1 is MNHEY and CDR2 is SVGAGI. The CDR3 runs 14 residues. V lost 6 bases to trimming and J lost 2 bases, with 14 bases between them. The CDR3 DNA sequence: TGTGCCAGCAGGCCGGGACACCGGCCCTACGAGCAGTACTTC. Protein sequence: CASRPGHRPYEQYF.

V is TRBV10-3 and J is TRBJ1-1; D ambiguous. Trimming removed 0 bases at V and 3 bases at J, with 8 bases between. The CDR3 has 14 amino acids. Germline lookup yields CDR1 ENHRY and CDR2 SYGVKD. CDR3 residues: CAISESAGDTEAFF. The CDR3 bases are TGTGCCATCAGTGAGTCGGCAGGCGACACTGAAGCTTTCTTT.

The genes are TRBV7-9 and TRBJ2-5; no reliable D call. This CDR3 is 13 amino acids long. Germline CDR1 is SEHNR and CDR2 is FQNEAQ (reference sequence). The germline V and J ends were trimmed by 3 bases and 4 bases, with 9 bases remaining between them. The CDR3 sequence is CASSFILVETQYF. In DNA form, the CDR3 reads TGTGCCAGCAGCTTCATCTTAGTAGAGACCCAGTACTTC. Based on the CDR3 plus reference TRBV7-9 and TRBJ2-5, the full variable domain is DTGVSQNPRHKITKRGQNVTFRCDPISEHNRLYWYRQTLGQGPEFLTYFQNEAQLEKSRLLSDRFSAERPKGSFSTLEIQRTEQGDSAMYLCASSFILVETQYFGPGTRLLVL.

The rearrangement links TRBV30 to TRBJ2-7, with 10 positions matching TRBD1. The germline CDR1 and CDR2 sequences are GTSNPN and SVGIG (reference sequence). The CDR3 has 14 amino acids. With V trimmed by 5 bases and J by 2 bases, 6 bases remained unmatched. CDR3 DNA: TGTGCCTGGGGGACAGGGGCACTAACCTACGAGCAGTACTTC. It encodes CAWGTGALTYEQYF.

The chain carries TRBV2 and TRBJ1-1, with D uncertain. Germline-derived CDR1 and CDR2 are SNHLY and FYNNEI. The CDR3 spans 15 residues. V lost 4 bases and J 0 bases, leaving 12 bases between the germline ends. The CDR3 reads CASSATRMLNTEAFF. CDR3 DNA sequence: TGTGCCAGCAGTGCGACTCGGATGCTGAACACTGAAGCTTTCTTT.

This sequence joins TRBV3-1 (or the pseudogene TRBV3-2) and TRBJ2-4; D not certain. In germline, CDR1 is LGHDT, CDR2 YNNKEL (reference sequence). This CDR3 has 15 residues. Trimming removed 0 bases from V and 5 bases from J, with 11 bases in between. The CDR3: CASSQDRVVENIQYF. The CDR3 nucleotides read TGTGCCAGCAGCCAAGATCGTGTCGTCGAAAACATTCAGTACTTC.

In its sample, this clone was seen once. The rearrangement uses TRBV28 and TRBJ1-5; D ambiguous. The germline V and J ends were trimmed by 2 bases and 4 bases, with 9 bases remaining between them. The CDR3 is 14 amino acids. Germline CDR1 and CDR2: MDHEN and SYDVKM. The CDR3 here is CASSLLRRNQPQHF. The CDR3 region has the DNA TGTGCCAGCAGTTTACTCCGCAGGAATCAGCCCCAGCATTTT. Using reference TRBV28 and TRBJ1-5 for the parts outside the CDR3, the full variable domain is DVKVTQSSRYLVKRTGEKVFLECVQDMDHENMFWYRQDPGLGLRLIYFSYDVKMKEKGDIPEGYSVSREKKERFSLILESASTNQTSMYLCASSLLRRNQPQHFGDGTRLSIL.